A selection of T cell receptor beta chains follows, all from one sample in a study of OX40 agonist ivuxolimab in advanced cancers. Here immunoSEQ multiplex PCR was the method, and the copy in TCRdb shows in-frame clones only, minus some. The table records about 84,000 clones, nearly 95% of them present only once. The sequencing here drew on CD4+ or CD8+ T cells sorted from blood, taken in a trial of the OX40 agonist ivuxolimab. These receptors all come from an adult with an advanced solid tumor such as melanoma, head and neck, liver or kidney cancer. Each CDR3 is given with its conserved first and last residue. The order of the fields is D gene, V gene, clone size, J gene, CDR3 protein, CDR3 DNA. The D gene is left open where the match is weak. Rows may omit the clone size; those that give it use once, few, many or a size class.

D: .
V: TRBV4-3
size: .
J: TRBJ2-3
CDR3: CASSQGIGRRTDTQYF
DNA: TGCGCCAGCAGCCAAGGGATTGGTCGTCGCACAGATACGCAGTATTTT

D: TRBD2
V: TRBV6-5
size: .
J: TRBJ2-7
CDR3: CASSFGLAGAREQYF
DNA: TGTGCCAGCAGTTTTGGACTAGCGGGAGCTCGGGAGCAGTACTTC

D: TRBD1
V: TRBV6-6
size: .
J: TRBJ1-3
CDR3: CASRLYRGESGNTIYF
DNA: TGTGCCAGCAGGCTCTACAGGGGAGAGTCTGGAAACACCATATATTTT

D: TRBD2
V: TRBV10-1
size: .
J: TRBJ2-7
CDR3: CASSEQWEGNEQYF
DNA: TGCGCCAGCAGTGAACAGTGGGAGGGGAACGAGCAGTACTTC

D: TRBD2
V: TRBV7-8
size: .
J: TRBJ2-3
CDR3: CASSRRLSGGDTQYF
DNA: TGTGCCAGCAGCCGAAGACTCTCCGGGGGGGATACGCAGTATTTT

D: TRBD2
V: TRBV7-9
size: .
J: TRBJ2-7
CDR3: CASSYSGSEQYF
DNA: TGTGCCAGCAGCTATAGCGGGAGCGAGCAGTACTTC

D: TRBD1
V: TRBV6-1
size: .
J: TRBJ2-7
CDR3: CASSEWTGGYEQYF
DNA: TGTGCCAGCAGCGAGTGGACAGGGGGCTACGAGCAGTACTTC

D: .
V: TRBV9
size: once
J: TRBJ2-7
CDR3: CASSVSPDYEQYF
DNA: TGTGCCAGCAGCGTATCCCCAGACTACGAGCAGTACTTC

D: TRBD2
V: TRBV7-9
size: .
J: TRBJ2-7
CDR3: CASSDGLAGGNEQYF
DNA: TGTGCCAGCAGCGACGGGCTAGCGGGAGGTAACGAGCAGTACTTC

D: TRBD2
V: TRBV2
size: medium-sized
J: TRBJ2-3
CDR3: CASSEAAAGVFTDTQYF
DNA: TGTGCCAGCAGTGAAGCTGCGGCGGGGGTTTTCACAGATACGCAGTATTTT

D: .
V: TRBV7-2
size: .
J: TRBJ2-2
CDR3: CASRGSGQKELFF
DNA: TGTGCCAGCAGGGGGTCGGGACAAAAGGAGCTGTTTTTT

D: TRBD1
V: TRBV28
size: .
J: TRBJ1-4
CDR3: CASSDRGRNEKLFF
DNA: TGTGCCAGCAGTGACAGGGGTCGTAATGAAAAACTGTTTTTT

D: .
V: TRBV11-3
size: .
J: TRBJ2-1
CDR3: CASSQGTAGNNEQFF
DNA: TGTGCCAGCAGCCAGGGGACAGCGGGTAACAATGAGCAGTTCTTC

D: TRBD1
V: TRBV28
size: .
J: TRBJ1-2
CDR3: CASLGRGLGYTF
DNA: TGTGCCAGCCTTGGCAGGGGGCTTGGCTACACCTTC

D: TRBD1
V: TRBV29-1
size: .
J: TRBJ1-4
CDR3: CSAMTGEKEKLFF
DNA: TGCAGCGCAATGACAGGGGAAAAGGAAAAACTGTTTTTT

D: .
V: TRBV6-5
size: .
J: TRBJ2-7
CDR3: CASSYWDGHYEQYF
DNA: TGTGCCAGCAGTTACTGGGACGGGCACTACGAGCAGTACTTC

D: .
V: TRBV6-5
size: .
J: TRBJ2-1
CDR3: CASSRDQNEQFF
DNA: TGTGCCAGCAGTCGGGACCAAAATGAGCAGTTCTTC

D: .
V: TRBV4-3
size: .
J: TRBJ1-3
CDR3: CASSQGRGSGNTIYF
DNA: TGCGCCAGCAGCCAAGGGAGGGGCTCTGGAAACACCATATATTTT

D: .
V: TRBV7-2
size: .
J: TRBJ2-7
CDR3: CASAPDRFYEQYF
DNA: TGTGCCAGCGCTCCGGACAGATTCTACGAGCAGTACTTC

D: .
V: TRBV14
size: .
J: TRBJ2-1
CDR3: CASSQRPRGVNEQFF
DNA: TGTGCCAGCAGCCAACGACCCCGGGGCGTCAATGAGCAGTTCTTC

D: .
V: TRBV7-3
size: .
J: TRBJ2-3
CDR3: CASSLTGSGADTQYF
DNA: TGTGCCAGCAGCTTAACAGGGTCAGGGGCAGATACGCAGTATTTT

D: TRBD2
V: TRBV4-3
size: .
J: TRBJ2-1
CDR3: CASSQGTRGVWEQFF
DNA: TGCGCCAGCAGCCAAGGAACTCGGGGGGTGTGGGAGCAGTTCTTC

D: .
V: TRBV6-1
size: .
J: TRBJ2-3
CDR3: CASSESPGGYPTDTQYF
DNA: TGTGCCAGCAGTGAAAGCCCCGGAGGGTACCCCACAGATACGCAGTATTTT

D: .
V: TRBV7-8
size: .
J: TRBJ1-1
CDR3: CASSPGPRGTEAFF
DNA: TGTGCCAGCAGCCCTGGACCCCGGGGAACTGAAGCTTTCTTT

D: TRBD1
V: TRBV29-1
size: .
J: TRBJ1-2
CDR3: CSVEDKGQGHGYTF
DNA: TGCAGCGTTGAAGATAAGGGACAGGGTCATGGCTACACCTTC

D: .
V: TRBV7-2
size: .
J: TRBJ1-5
CDR3: CASSSYYTAINQPQHF
DNA: TGTGCCAGCAGCTCGTACTATACGGCAATCAATCAGCCCCAGCATTTT

D: TRBD1
V: TRBV4-1
size: .
J: TRBJ1-5
CDR3: CASSLGVGGGGNQPQHF
DNA: TGCGCCAGCAGCTTAGGGGTTGGAGGGGGCGGCAATCAGCCCCAGCATTTT

D: TRBD1
V: TRBV28
size: .
J: TRBJ2-2
CDR3: CASLRTGVVGELFF
DNA: TGTGCCAGTCTCCGGACAGGGGTTGTCGGGGAGCTGTTTTTT

D: .
V: TRBV15
size: .
J: TRBJ2-3
CDR3: CATSRTPARADTQYF
DNA: TGTGCCACCAGCCGAACTCCGGCCCGGGCTGATACGCAGTATTTT

D: .
V: TRBV5-1
size: .
J: TRBJ2-2
CDR3: CASSPPVIGSRGSGELFF
DNA: TGCGCCAGCAGCCCGCCCGTGATTGGCTCCCGGGGATCCGGGGAGCTGTTTTTT

D: TRBD1
V: TRBV12-5
size: .
J: TRBJ1-2
CDR3: CASGLVTGANYGYTF
DNA: TGTGCTAGTGGTTTGGTAACAGGGGCGAACTATGGCTACACCTTC

D: TRBD2
V: TRBV11-2
size: .
J: TRBJ2-7
CDR3: CASSLSGGKFYEQYF
DNA: TGTGCCAGCAGCTTAAGCGGGGGGAAATTTTACGAGCAGTACTTC

D: TRBD1
V: TRBV28
size: .
J: TRBJ2-2
CDR3: CASSTLRQGPNTGELFF
DNA: TGTGCCAGCAGTACCCTTAGACAGGGCCCAAACACCGGGGAGCTGTTTTTT

D: TRBD2
V: TRBV28
size: .
J: TRBJ2-7
CDR3: CASNPIPSGRPYEQYF
DNA: TGTGCCAGCAACCCCATCCCCAGCGGGAGACCCTACGAGCAGTACTTC

D: .
V: TRBV7-6
size: .
J: TRBJ2-1
CDR3: CASSLAGLDGEQFF
DNA: TGTGCCAGCAGCTTAGCGGGGCTAGATGGTGAGCAGTTCTTC

D: TRBD2
V: TRBV10-3
size: .
J: TRBJ2-7
CDR3: CAISAGLAGYEQYF
DNA: TGTGCCATCAGTGCGGGACTAGCGGGCTACGAGCAGTACTTC

D: .
V: TRBV9
size: .
J: TRBJ2-7
CDR3: CASSVAPTYEQYF
DNA: TGTGCCAGCAGCGTAGCTCCTACCTACGAGCAGTACTTC

D: .
V: TRBV27
size: once
J: TRBJ1-2
CDR3: CASAPRVGGDYGYTF
DNA: TGTGCCAGCGCCCCCCGAGTAGGGGGGGACTATGGCTACACCTTC

D: .
V: TRBV21-1
size: .
J: TRBJ2-1
CDR3: CASSNGVSGFSYNEQFF
DNA: TGTGCCAGCAGCAATGGGGTTAGCGGGTTCTCCTACAATGAGCAGTTCTTC

D: .
V: TRBV19
size: .
J: TRBJ2-7
CDR3: CASSITVDSRYEQYF
DNA: TGTGCCAGTAGTATTACGGTGGACAGCCGCTACGAGCAGTACTTC

D: .
V: TRBV6-5
size: .
J: TRBJ2-1
CDR3: CASTNGPPIGEQFF
DNA: TGTGCCAGCACCAACGGCCCCCCGATAGGTGAGCAGTTCTTC

D: TRBD1
V: TRBV10-3
size: once
J: TRBJ1-1
CDR3: CAISEGQGPGTEAFF
DNA: TGTGCCATCAGTGAAGGACAGGGGCCCGGCACTGAAGCTTTCTTT

D: .
V: TRBV27
size: .
J: TRBJ2-7
CDR3: CASNPPGKTYEQYF
DNA: TGTGCCAGCAACCCTCCGGGGAAGACCTACGAGCAGTACTTC

D: TRBD1
V: TRBV13
size: .
J: TRBJ1-5
CDR3: CASSLAAGGLSNQPQHF
DNA: TGTGCCAGCAGCTTAGCTGCAGGGGGCTTGAGCAATCAGCCCCAGCATTTT

D: .
V: TRBV7-6
size: .
J: TRBJ1-1
CDR3: CASRSIQDEAFF
DNA: TGTGCCAGCAGATCGATACAGGATGAAGCTTTCTTT

D: TRBD1
V: TRBV7-3
size: once
J: TRBJ2-2
CDR3: CASSFPGQGADTGELFF
DNA: TGTGCCAGCAGCTTCCCGGGACAGGGGGCCGACACCGGGGAGCTGTTTTTT

D: TRBD1
V: TRBV9
size: .
J: TRBJ2-1
CDR3: CASSVDAGQVYNEQFF
DNA: TGTGCCAGCAGCGTAGATGCCGGACAGGTTTACAATGAGCAGTTCTTC

D: .
V: TRBV5-1
size: .
J: TRBJ1-2
CDR3: CASSSGHASGYTF
DNA: TGCGCCAGCAGCTCTGGACACGCGAGTGGCTACACCTTC

D: .
V: TRBV19
size: .
J: TRBJ2-7
CDR3: CASSIGGSGAYEQYF
DNA: TGTGCCAGTAGTATAGGTGGTAGCGGCGCCTACGAGCAGTACTTC

D: .
V: TRBV4-3
size: .
J: TRBJ1-2
CDR3: CASSPHGQSNYGYTF
DNA: TGCGCCAGCAGCCCCCACGGACAGTCGAACTATGGCTACACCTTC

D: TRBD2
V: TRBV5-6
size: .
J: TRBJ2-3
CDR3: CASSLPAGDLTDTQYF
DNA: TGTGCCAGCAGCTTACCAGCGGGAGACCTCACAGATACGCAGTATTTT

D: .
V: TRBV10-1
size: once
J: TRBJ1-2
CDR3: CASSELHAAGRGYTF
DNA: TGCGCCAGCAGTGAGTTGCACGCGGCAGGACGGGGCTACACCTTC

D: .
V: TRBV7-2
size: .
J: TRBJ2-7
CDR3: CASSFDSYEQYF
DNA: TGTGCCAGCAGCTTCGATTCCTACGAGCAGTACTTC

D: .
V: TRBV29-1
size: .
J: TRBJ1-2
CDR3: CSVRRENGYTF
DNA: TGCAGCGTTCGCAGGGAGAATGGCTACACCTTC

D: .
V: TRBV7-2
size: .
J: TRBJ2-1
CDR3: CASSLLLPGEFF
DNA: TGTGCCAGCAGCTTATTGCTACCCGGGGAGTTCTTC